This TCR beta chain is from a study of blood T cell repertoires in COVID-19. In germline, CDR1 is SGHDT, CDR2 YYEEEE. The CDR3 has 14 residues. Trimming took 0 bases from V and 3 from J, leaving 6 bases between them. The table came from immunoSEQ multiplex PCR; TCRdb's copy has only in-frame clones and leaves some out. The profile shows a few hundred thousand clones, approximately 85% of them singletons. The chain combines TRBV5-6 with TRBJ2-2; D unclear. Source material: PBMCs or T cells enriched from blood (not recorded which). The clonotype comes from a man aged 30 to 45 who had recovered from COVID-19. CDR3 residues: CASSLGLDTGELFF. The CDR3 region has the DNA TGTGCCAGCAGCTTGGGGCTAGACACCGGGGAGCTGTTTTTT.